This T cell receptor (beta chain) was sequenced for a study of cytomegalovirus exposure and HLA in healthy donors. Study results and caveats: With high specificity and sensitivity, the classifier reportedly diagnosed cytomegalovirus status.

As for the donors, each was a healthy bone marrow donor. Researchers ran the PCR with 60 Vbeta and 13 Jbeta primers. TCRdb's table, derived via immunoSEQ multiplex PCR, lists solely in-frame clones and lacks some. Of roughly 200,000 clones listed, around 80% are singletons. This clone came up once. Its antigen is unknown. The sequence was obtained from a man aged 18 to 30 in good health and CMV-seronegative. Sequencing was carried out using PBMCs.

In DNA form, the CDR3 reads TGTGCCAGAGCCCTACGACAGGGCGATGAGCAGTTCTTC. It translates to CARALRQGDEQFF. The J gene is TRBJ2-1, the V gene TRBV2, with TRBD1 identical over 7 bases. CDR1 is SNHLY and CDR2 is FYNNEI in the germline V gene. There are 13 residues in the CDR3. V shed 9 bases and J 8 bases; nucleotides not matched to a gene: 10.